These 6 T cell receptor beta chains were sequenced from one sample in a study of Ad26.COV2.S vaccination and SARS-CoV-2 variants. Treatment defined: 15 to 20 received Ad26.COV2.S at low or high dose, single or two shots; roughly five received placebo; per-sample allocation not given. Specimen acquisition occurred on day 63 following the initial vaccine or placebo injection. Libraries were prepared by immunoSEQ multiplex PCR; TCRdb keeps only in-frame clonotypes and omits some of them. The table lists over 300,000 clones, roughly 80% of them singletons. Sample: peripheral blood, taken in a trial of Ad26.COV2.S vaccine versus placebo. These receptors were collected from a person between 18 and 59 years old who received the Ad26.COV2.S COVID-19 vaccine or a placebo.

This rearrangement joins TRBV7-2 to TRBJ1-1; TRBD1 matches 8 bases. The length of the CDR3 is 15 residues. CDR1 is SGHTA and CDR2 is FQGNSA in the germline V gene. J gave up 6 bases and V 6 bases, and 12 bases lay outside the gene matches. The CDR3 loop is CASRGTGRLRSEAFF. CDR3 nucleotides: TGTGCCAGCAGGGGGACAGGCCGGTTGCGCTCTGAAGCTTTCTTT.

The J gene is TRBJ1-2, the V gene TRBV7-2; TRBD1 matches 8 bases. The germline CDR1 and CDR2 sequences are SGHTA and FQGNSA. With V trimmed by 1 base and J by 6 bases, 7 bases remained unmatched. This CDR3 spans 15 amino acids. CDR3 coding DNA: TGTGCCAGCAGCTTAGTGATGGGACAGGACCATGGCTACACCTTC. This gives the protein CASSLVMGQDHGYTF.

The V gene is TRBV9, the J gene TRBJ1-5; the D is unclear. The V gene lost 0 bases and the J gene lost 5 bases, with 6 bases spanning the gap. Germline values: CDR1 SGDLS, CDR2 YYNGEE. The CDR3 runs to 13 residues. The CDR3 protein is CASSVASYQPQHF. The CDR3 DNA follows: TGTGCCAGCAGCGTAGCGAGCTATCAGCCCCAGCATTTT.

The chain is built from TRBV18 and TRBJ2-3; D possibly corresponds to TRBD2 (6 bases). Trimming removed 5 bases at V and 6 bases at J, with 12 bases between. CDR1 and CDR2 from the germline V gene are KGHSH and LQKENI. The length of the CDR3 is 13 residues. CDR3 bases: TGTGCCAGCTCATCTCTCGGGGGTGATACGCAGTATTTT. This translates into CASSSLGGDTQYF.

In the case of this clone: The identical CDR3 is also encoded by other nucleotide sequences in the sample. The chain couples TRBV27 to TRBJ2-1; D remains unclear. The CDR3 runs 13 residues. Germline CDR1 is MNHEY and CDR2 is SMNVEV (reference sequence). Deletions cut 2 bases from V and 0 bases from J, with 2 bases between. The CDR3 is CASSLSSYNEQFF. The CDR3 coding sequence is TGTGCCAGCAGTTTAAGCTCCTACAATGAGCAGTTCTTC.

This rearrangement joins TRBV13 to TRBJ2-7, with 8 bases that match TRBD1. The CDR3 loop spans 15 amino acids. The J segment lost 6 bases and the V segment lost 5 bases, leaving 12 bases of the junction unmatched. The germline V gene has CDR1 PRHDT and CDR2 FYEKMQ (reference sequence). CDR3 coding DNA: TGTGCCAGCAGCCCGTCGAGGACAGGGATCGGCGAGCAGTACTTC. Translation: CASSPSRTGIGEQYF.